The rows below give T cell receptor beta chains drawn from one sample of a study of blood T cell repertoires in COVID-19. TCRdb's copy holds only in-frame clones and misses some; the assay was immunoSEQ multiplex PCR. The sample lists roughly 73,000 clones; about nine tenths were seen once. The sample was peripheral blood. These receptors all come from a woman older than 75 with active or convalescent COVID-19. Each CDR3 is given with its conserved first and last residue. Fields, in order: clone size, D gene, J gene, V gene, CDR3 protein, CDR3 DNA. D genes are given only for firm matches. Rows give clone size only sometimes, using once, few, many, or a class for an expanded clone.

abundance: NA; d_gene: NA; j_gene: TRBJ2-1; v_gene: TRBV12-3/TRBV12-4; CDR3aa: CASSSGGNEQFF; CDR3nt: TGTGCCAGCAGTTCTGGGGGGAATGAGCAGTTCTTC
abundance: NA; d_gene: NA; j_gene: TRBJ1-1; v_gene: TRBV4-2; CDR3aa: CASSQERNTEAFF; CDR3nt: TGTGCCAGCAGCCAAGAGAGGAACACTGAAGCTTTCTTT
abundance: NA; d_gene: TRBD2; j_gene: TRBJ2-5; v_gene: TRBV7-7; CDR3aa: CASSRRDSGGQETQYF; CDR3nt: TGTGCTAGCAGCCGCCGGGATAGCGGGGGCCAAGAGACCCAGTACTTC
abundance: NA; d_gene: NA; j_gene: TRBJ1-6; v_gene: TRBV13; CDR3aa: CASSLGLGLGQGRNSPLHF; CDR3nt: TGTGCCAGCAGCTTAGGCCTGGGACTGGGGCAGGGACGAAATTCACCCCTCCACTTT
abundance: few; d_gene: TRBD1; j_gene: TRBJ2-7; v_gene: TRBV7-9; CDR3aa: CASSGQGLLGEQYF; CDR3nt: TGTGCCAGCAGTGGACAGGGCCTTCTAGGCGAGCAGTACTTC
abundance: NA; d_gene: NA; j_gene: TRBJ1-5; v_gene: TRBV15; CDR3aa: CATSRVGRTTLSNQPQHF; CDR3nt: TGTGCCACCAGCAGAGTCGGCAGAACTACTCTTAGCAATCAGCCCCAGCATTTT
abundance: NA; d_gene: NA; j_gene: TRBJ1-4; v_gene: TRBV28; CDR3aa: CASNTVGEATNEKLFF; CDR3nt: TGTGCCAGCAATACTGTAGGAGAAGCAACTAATGAAAAACTGTTTTTT
abundance: NA; d_gene: NA; j_gene: TRBJ1-1; v_gene: TRBV7-9; CDR3aa: CASSFEGGTEAFF; CDR3nt: TGTGCCAGCAGCTTCGAGGGTGGGACTGAAGCTTTCTTT
abundance: NA; d_gene: TRBD1; j_gene: TRBJ1-6; v_gene: TRBV15; CDR3aa: CATSPQGEDSPLHF; CDR3nt: TGTGCCACCAGCCCACAGGGGGAGGATTCACCCCTCCACTTT
abundance: NA; d_gene: NA; j_gene: TRBJ2-5; v_gene: TRBV2; CDR3aa: CASFLTETQYF; CDR3nt: TGTGCCAGCTTCTTAACTGAGACCCAGTACTTC
abundance: NA; d_gene: NA; j_gene: TRBJ1-1; v_gene: TRBV6-5; CDR3aa: CASNGQQNTEAFF; CDR3nt: TGTGCCAGCAACGGACAGCAAAACACTGAAGCTTTCTTT
abundance: NA; d_gene: TRBD2; j_gene: TRBJ2-7; v_gene: TRBV3-1/TRBV3-2; CDR3aa: CASSQGVGGDCFSYEQYF; CDR3nt: TGTGCCAGCAGCCAAGGAGTTGGGGGGGACTGTTTCTCCTACGAGCAGTACTTC
abundance: NA; d_gene: TRBD1; j_gene: TRBJ1-3; v_gene: TRBV18; CDR3aa: CASSPGQASGNTIYF; CDR3nt: TGTGCCAGCTCACCAGGACAGGCCTCTGGAAACACCATATATTTT
abundance: NA; d_gene: TRBD1; j_gene: TRBJ2-3; v_gene: TRBV11-3; CDR3aa: CASSERTGSPTDTQYF; CDR3nt: TGTGCCAGCAGCGAGAGGACAGGGTCACCCACAGATACGCAGTATTTT
abundance: NA; d_gene: NA; j_gene: TRBJ1-5; v_gene: TRBV19; CDR3aa: CASSINRESQPQHF; CDR3nt: TGTGCCAGTAGTATTAACAGGGAGAGTCAGCCCCAGCATTTT